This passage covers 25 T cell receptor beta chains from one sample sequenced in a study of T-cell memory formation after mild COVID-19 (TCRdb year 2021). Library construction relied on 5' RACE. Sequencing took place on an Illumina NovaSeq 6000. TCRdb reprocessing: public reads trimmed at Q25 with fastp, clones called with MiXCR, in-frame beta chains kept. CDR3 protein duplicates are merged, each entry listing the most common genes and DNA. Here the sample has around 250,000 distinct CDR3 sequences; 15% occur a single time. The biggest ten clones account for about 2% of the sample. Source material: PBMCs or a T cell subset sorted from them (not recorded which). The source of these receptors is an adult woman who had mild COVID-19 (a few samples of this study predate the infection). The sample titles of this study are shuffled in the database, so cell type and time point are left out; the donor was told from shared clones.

The CDR3 sequence: CSARVLGEKLFF. CDR3 in DNA: TGCAGTGCTAGGGTACTCGGGGAAAAACTGTTTTTT. This chain joins TRBV20-1 and TRBJ1-4; no clear D. V lost 3 bases and J 8 bases, leaving 10 bases between the germline ends. Germline V CDR1 and CDR2: DFQATT, SNEGSKA (reference sequence). CDR3 length: 12 residues.

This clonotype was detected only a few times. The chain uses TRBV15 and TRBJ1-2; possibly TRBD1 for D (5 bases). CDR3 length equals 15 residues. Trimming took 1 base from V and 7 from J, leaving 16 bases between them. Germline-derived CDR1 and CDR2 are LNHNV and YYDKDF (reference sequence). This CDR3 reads CATSRGQRDLSGYTF. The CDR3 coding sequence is TGTGCCACCAGCAGAGGACAGAGGGACCTATCTGGCTACACCTTC.

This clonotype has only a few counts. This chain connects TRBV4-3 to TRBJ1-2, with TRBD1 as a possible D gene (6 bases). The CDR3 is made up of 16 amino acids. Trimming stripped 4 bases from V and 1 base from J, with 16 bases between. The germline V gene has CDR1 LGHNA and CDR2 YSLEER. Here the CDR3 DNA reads TGCGCCAGCAGCCCCCACCCCGGACAGATTAACTATGGCTACACCTTC. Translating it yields CASSPHPGQINYGYTF.

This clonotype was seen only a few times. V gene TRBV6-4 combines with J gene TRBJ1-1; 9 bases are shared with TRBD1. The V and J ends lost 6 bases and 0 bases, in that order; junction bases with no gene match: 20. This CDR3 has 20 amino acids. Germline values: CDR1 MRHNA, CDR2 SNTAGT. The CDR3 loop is CASRDKNLGQGRMVNTEAFF. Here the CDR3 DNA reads TGTGCCAGCAGAGACAAAAACCTCGGACAGGGGAGGATGGTGAACACTGAAGCTTTCTTT.

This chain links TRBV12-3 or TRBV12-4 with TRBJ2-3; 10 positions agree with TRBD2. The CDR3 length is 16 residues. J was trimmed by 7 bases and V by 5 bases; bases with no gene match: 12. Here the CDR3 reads CASSPVGAGGGNTQYF. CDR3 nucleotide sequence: TGTGCCAGCAGTCCCGTTGGAGCGGGGGGGGGGAATACGCAGTATTTT.

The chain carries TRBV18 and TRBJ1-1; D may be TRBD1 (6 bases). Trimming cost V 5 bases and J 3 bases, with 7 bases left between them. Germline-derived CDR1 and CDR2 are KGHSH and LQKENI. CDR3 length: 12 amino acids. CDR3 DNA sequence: TGTGCCAGCTCAAGACAGGACACTGAAGCTTTCTTT. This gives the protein CASSRQDTEAFF.

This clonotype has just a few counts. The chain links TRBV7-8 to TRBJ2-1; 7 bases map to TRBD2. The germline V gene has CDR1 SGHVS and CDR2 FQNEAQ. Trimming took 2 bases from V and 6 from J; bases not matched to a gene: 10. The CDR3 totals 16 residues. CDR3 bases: TGTGCCAGCAGCTTACGTACATATGGCGGGAGCAATGAGCAGTTCTTC. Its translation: CASSLRTYGGSNEQFF.

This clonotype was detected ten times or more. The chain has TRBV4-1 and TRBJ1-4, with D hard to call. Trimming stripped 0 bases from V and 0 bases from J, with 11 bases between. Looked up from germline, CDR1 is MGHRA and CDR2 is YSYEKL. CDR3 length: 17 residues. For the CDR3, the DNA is TGCGCCAGCAGCCAAGATGGCGGGGTTTCAACTAATGAAAAACTGTTTTTT. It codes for CASSQDGGVSTNEKLFF.

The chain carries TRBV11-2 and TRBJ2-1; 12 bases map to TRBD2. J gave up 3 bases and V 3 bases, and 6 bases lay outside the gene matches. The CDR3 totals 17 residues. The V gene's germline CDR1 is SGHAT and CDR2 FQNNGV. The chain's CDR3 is CASSFGLAGSIYNEQFF. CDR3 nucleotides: TGTGCCAGCAGCTTTGGACTAGCGGGATCTATCTACAATGAGCAGTTCTTC. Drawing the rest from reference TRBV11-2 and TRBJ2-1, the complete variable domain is EAGVAQSPRYKIIEKRQSVAFWCNPISGHATLYWYQQILGQGPKLLIQFQNNGVVDDSQLPKDRFSAERLKGVDSTLKIQPAKLEDSAVYLCASSFGLAGSIYNEQFFGPGTRLTVL.

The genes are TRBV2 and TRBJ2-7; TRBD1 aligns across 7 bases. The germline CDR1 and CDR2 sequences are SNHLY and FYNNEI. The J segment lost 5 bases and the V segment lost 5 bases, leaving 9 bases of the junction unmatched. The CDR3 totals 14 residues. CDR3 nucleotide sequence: TGTGCCAGCAGTTTGACAGGGAATCAAGACGAGCAGTACTTC. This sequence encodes CASSLTGNQDEQYF.

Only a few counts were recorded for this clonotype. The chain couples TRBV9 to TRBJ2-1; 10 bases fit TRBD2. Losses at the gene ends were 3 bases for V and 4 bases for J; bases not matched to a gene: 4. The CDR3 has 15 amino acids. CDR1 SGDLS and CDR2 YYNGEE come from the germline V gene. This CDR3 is CASSELAGSYNEQFF. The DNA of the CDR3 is TGTGCCAGCAGCGAACTAGCGGGATCTTACAATGAGCAGTTCTTC.

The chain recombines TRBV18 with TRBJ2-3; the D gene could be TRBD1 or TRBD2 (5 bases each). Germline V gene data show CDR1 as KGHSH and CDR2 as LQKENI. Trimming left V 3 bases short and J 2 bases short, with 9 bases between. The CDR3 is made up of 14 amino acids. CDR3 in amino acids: CASSPNGATDTQYF. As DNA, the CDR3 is TGTGCCAGCTCACCTAACGGGGCCACAGATACGCAGTATTTT.

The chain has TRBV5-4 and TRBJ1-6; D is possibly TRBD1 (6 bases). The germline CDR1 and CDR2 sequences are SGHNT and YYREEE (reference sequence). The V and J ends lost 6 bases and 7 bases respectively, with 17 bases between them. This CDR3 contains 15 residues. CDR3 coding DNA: TGTGCCAGCAAATCGTCTGGACAGTCAAATTCACCCCTCCACTTT. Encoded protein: CASKSSGQSNSPLHF.

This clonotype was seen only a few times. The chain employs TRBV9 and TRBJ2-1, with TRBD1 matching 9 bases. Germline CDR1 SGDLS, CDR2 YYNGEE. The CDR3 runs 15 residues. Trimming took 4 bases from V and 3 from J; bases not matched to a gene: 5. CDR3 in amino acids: CASSQGTGSYNEQFF. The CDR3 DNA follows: TGTGCCAGCAGCCAAGGGACAGGGAGCTACAATGAGCAGTTCTTC.

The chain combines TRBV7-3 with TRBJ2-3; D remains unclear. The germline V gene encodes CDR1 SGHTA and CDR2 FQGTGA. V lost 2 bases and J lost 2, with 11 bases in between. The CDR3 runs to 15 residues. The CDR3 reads CASSLSDINTDTQYF. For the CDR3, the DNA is TGTGCCAGCAGCTTATCTGACATAAACACAGATACGCAGTATTTT.

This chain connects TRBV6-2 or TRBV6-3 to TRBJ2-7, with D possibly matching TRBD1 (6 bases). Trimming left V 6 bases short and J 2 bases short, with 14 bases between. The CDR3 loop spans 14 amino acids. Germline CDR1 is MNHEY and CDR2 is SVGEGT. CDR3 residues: CASSPDSATYEQYF. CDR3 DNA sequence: TGTGCCAGCAGCCCGGACAGCGCAACCTACGAGCAGTACTTC.

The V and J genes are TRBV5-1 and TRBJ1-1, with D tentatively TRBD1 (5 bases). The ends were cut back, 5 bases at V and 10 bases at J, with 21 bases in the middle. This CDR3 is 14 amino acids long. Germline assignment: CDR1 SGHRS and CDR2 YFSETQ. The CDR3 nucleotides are TGCGCCAGCAGGGTTGGACAAGTAAAGAATGGAGCTTTCTTT. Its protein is CASRVGQVKNGAFF.

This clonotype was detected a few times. The CDR3 DNA reads TGTGCCAGCAGCCAACAAGATTCGGGCCCCCGGGACTTCTTT. Residues: CASSQQDSGPRDFF. The chain recombines TRBV3-1 with TRBJ1-1, with D tentatively TRBD1 (5 bases). In germline, CDR1 is LGHDT, CDR2 YNNKEL (reference sequence). CDR3 length: 14 residues. V gave up 2 bases and J gave up 14 bases, with 21 bases separating them.

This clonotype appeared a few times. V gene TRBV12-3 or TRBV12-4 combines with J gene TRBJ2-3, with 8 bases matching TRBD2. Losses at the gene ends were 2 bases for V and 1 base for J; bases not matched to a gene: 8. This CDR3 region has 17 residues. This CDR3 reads CASSLYAGGGGTDTQYF. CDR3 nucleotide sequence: TGTGCCAGCAGTTTATACGCGGGGGGCGGAGGCACAGATACGCAGTATTTT.

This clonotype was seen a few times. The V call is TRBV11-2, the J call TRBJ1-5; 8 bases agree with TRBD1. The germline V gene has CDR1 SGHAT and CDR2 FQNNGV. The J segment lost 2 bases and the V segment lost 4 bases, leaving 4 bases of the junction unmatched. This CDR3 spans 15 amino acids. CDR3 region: CASSSTGVGNQPQHF. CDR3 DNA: TGTGCCAGCAGCTCGACAGGGGTTGGCAATCAGCCCCAGCATTTT. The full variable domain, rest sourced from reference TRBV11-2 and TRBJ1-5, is EAGVAQSPRYKIIEKRQSVAFWCNPISGHATLYWYQQILGQGPKLLIQFQNNGVVDDSQLPKDRFSAERLKGVDSTLKIQPAKLEDSAVYLCASSSTGVGNQPQHFGDGTRLSIL.

The CDR3 region has the DNA TGTGCCAGCAGCACCTGGACCCACGCAGGGACCCAGCATTTT. Translating it yields CASSTWTHAGTQHF. The rearrangement uses TRBV12-3 or TRBV12-4 and TRBJ1-5; D may be TRBD1 (5 bases). CDR3 length: 14 residues. The V gene lost 6 bases and the J gene lost 11 bases, with 20 bases spanning the gap.

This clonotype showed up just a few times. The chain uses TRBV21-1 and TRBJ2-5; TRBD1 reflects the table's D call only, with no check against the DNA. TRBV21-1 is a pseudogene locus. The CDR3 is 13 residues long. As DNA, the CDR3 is TGTGCCAGCACCCCGGGGAATATTGAGACCCAGTACTTC. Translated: CASTPGNIETQYF.

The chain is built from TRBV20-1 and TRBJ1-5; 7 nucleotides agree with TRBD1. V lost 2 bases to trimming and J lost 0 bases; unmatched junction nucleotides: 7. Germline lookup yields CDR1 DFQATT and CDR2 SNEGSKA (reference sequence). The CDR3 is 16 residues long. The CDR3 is CSARQGGVYSNQPQHF. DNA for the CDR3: TGCAGTGCTAGACAGGGGGGAGTCTATAGCAATCAGCCCCAGCATTTT.

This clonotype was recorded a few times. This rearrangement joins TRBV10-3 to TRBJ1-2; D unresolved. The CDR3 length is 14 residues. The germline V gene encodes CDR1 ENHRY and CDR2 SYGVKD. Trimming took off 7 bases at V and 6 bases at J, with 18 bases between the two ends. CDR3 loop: CAIKKPGTDDGYTF. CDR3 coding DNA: TGTGCCATCAAGAAACCTGGTACGGATGATGGCTACACCTTC.

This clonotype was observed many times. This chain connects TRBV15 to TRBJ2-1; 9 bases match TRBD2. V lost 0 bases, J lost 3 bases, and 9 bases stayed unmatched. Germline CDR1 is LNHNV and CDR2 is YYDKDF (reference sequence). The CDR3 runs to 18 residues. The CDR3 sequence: CATSRDNSGRALYNEQFF. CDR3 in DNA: TGTGCCACCAGCAGAGATAATAGCGGGAGAGCCCTCTACAATGAGCAGTTCTTC.